Presented here are 12 T cell receptor beta chains from one specimen sequenced in a study of blood T cell repertoires in COVID-19 (dated by TCRdb to the early 2020s). Preparation of the library involved the immunoSEQ multiplex PCR assay. In its TCRdb copy, this immuneACCESS table keeps in-frame sequences only and misses some clones. Where compared with another copy, unresolved V genes explain less than half of these, and the others have no known cause. The sample table lists approximately 45,000 clones, approximately 90% of them with a count of one. The ten largest clones take up around 5% of the sample. Sample: peripheral blood. All receptors derive from a man between 40 and 49 years old with active COVID-19.

The chain couples TRBV28 to TRBJ1-6; 7 bases are a match to TRBD1. Germline assignment: CDR1 MDHEN and CDR2 SYDVKM. There are 15 residues in the CDR3. J gave up 6 bases and V 6 bases, and 8 bases lay outside the gene matches. CDR3 nucleotide sequence: TGTGCCAGCAGGGCGGGACAGTCAGTTAATTCACCCCTCCACTTT. Translating gives CASRAGQSVNSPLHF.

The gene calls are TRBV24-1 and TRBJ2-7; tentative D call: TRBD1 (5 bases). This CDR3 comprises 15 residues. Trimming shortened V by 3 bases and J by 0 bases, and 11 bases separated the two germline ends. Germline V gene data show CDR1 as KGHDR and CDR2 as SFDVKD. The chain's CDR3 is CATSDTSGASYEQYF. The CDR3 DNA reads TGTGCCACCAGTGATACGAGTGGGGCCTCCTACGAGCAGTACTTC.

This clone came up a few times. This sequence joins TRBV3-1 (or the pseudogene TRBV3-2) and TRBJ1-3, with 7 bases matching TRBD1. Losses at the gene ends were 4 bases for V and 0 bases for J; bases not matched to a gene: 0. Germline CDR1 LGHDT, CDR2 YNNKEL (reference sequence). The CDR3 is 14 amino acids. The CDR3: CASSRDSSGNTIYF. For the CDR3, the DNA is TGTGCCAGCAGCCGGGACAGCTCTGGAAACACCATATATTTT.

The J gene is TRBJ2-7, the V gene TRBV7-8, with TRBD2 matching over 8 bases. The CDR3 loop spans 15 amino acids. Trimming cost V 2 bases and J 3 bases; bases outside gene matches: 6. The V gene's germline CDR1 is SGHVS and CDR2 FQNEAQ. The CDR3 here is CASSLMTSAYYEQYF. In DNA form, the CDR3 reads TGTGCCAGCAGCTTAATGACTAGCGCGTACTACGAGCAGTACTTC.

The V gene is TRBV18, the J gene TRBJ1-1; D gene uncertain. CDR3 size: 17 residues. Germline assignment: CDR1 KGHSH and CDR2 LQKENI. Trimming shortened V by 2 bases and J by 0 bases, and 16 bases separated the two germline ends. CDR3 DNA sequence: TGTGCCAGCTCACCAATAGTCCAGGTCTCTATGAACACTGAAGCTTTCTTT. Translated: CASSPIVQVSMNTEAFF.

With regard to this clone: A read error may account for a junction end that differs from germline. The chain carries TRBV5-4 and TRBJ1-2; 7 bases map to TRBD1. The CDR3 is 15 residues long. Per germline, CDR1 SGHNT and CDR2 YYREEE (reference sequence). The CDR3 sequence is CASRLGGQLNYGYTF. Written as DNA, the CDR3 is TGTGCCAGCAGATTGGGGGGACAGCTTAACTATGGCTACACCTTC.

The chain carries TRBV7-9 and TRBJ2-5; tentatively, D is TRBD2 (5 bases). The CDR3 totals 13 residues. V gave up 3 bases and J gave up 5 bases, with 10 bases separating them. The germline V gene has CDR1 SEHNR and CDR2 FQNEAQ (reference sequence). CDR3 in DNA: TGTGCCAGCAGCTTGTCTAGCAGGGAGACCCAGTACTTC. Protein: CASSLSSRETQYF.

V usage is TRBV7-9 and J usage is TRBJ2-1; 8 nucleotides agree with TRBD2. V gave up 1 base and J gave up 6 bases; unmatched junction bases: 5. The CDR3 covers 15 residues. Germline assignment: CDR1 SEHNR and CDR2 FQNEAQ (reference sequence). CDR3 sequence reads: CASSLVSGMSNEQFF. CDR3 sequence (DNA): TGTGCCAGCAGCTTAGTTAGCGGGATGAGCAATGAGCAGTTCTTC.

The J gene is TRBJ2-7, the V gene TRBV19; weak D call: TRBD1 (5 bases). The CDR3 is made up of 13 amino acids. Germline CDR1 LNHDA, CDR2 SQIVND (reference sequence). Trimming removed 3 bases at V and 2 bases at J, with 8 bases between. CDR3 bases: TGTGCCAGTAGTATTGACAGACCCTACGAGCAGTACTTC. It encodes CASSIDRPYEQYF.

Here the CDR3 DNA reads TGTGCCAGCAGTTTTACTGGGAGCGAGCAGTACTTC. It translates to CASSFTGSEQYF. The rearrangement joins TRBV27 to TRBJ2-7; D is possibly TRBD2 (5 bases). CDR1 and CDR2 (germline): MNHEY, SMNVEV (reference sequence). The V end lost 3 bases, the J end lost 6 bases, and 9 bases lay between the germline ends. The CDR3 totals 12 residues.

This clone occurred a few times. The V and J genes are TRBV5-8 and TRBJ1-3; D perhaps matches TRBD1 (5 bases). Trimming cost V 4 bases and J 3 bases, with 11 bases left between them. The germline V gene has CDR1 SGHTS and CDR2 YDEGEE. The CDR3 covers 14 residues. In nucleotides, the CDR3 is TGTGCCAGCAGCCGGGGACTCGTTGGAAACACCATATATTTT. Amino acid sequence: CASSRGLVGNTIYF.

The chain links TRBV29-1 to TRBJ2-1, with TRBD2 matching over 7 bases. CDR3 length: 15 amino acids. The J segment lost 6 bases and the V segment lost 5 bases, leaving 13 bases of the junction unmatched. Germline V gene data show CDR1 as SQVTM and CDR2 as ANQGSEA. The DNA for the CDR3 is TGCAGCGTTTCACTCCGGGACTATGTCTCCAATGAGCAGTTCTTC. Encoded protein: CSVSLRDYVSNEQFF.